The next 6 T cell receptor beta chains were all read from a single sample in a study of T cells in Graves' hyperthyroidism and ophthalmopathy. Researchers took RNA transcripts and amplified the TCR beta CDR3 regions from them. HTBI primers were used for first-round RT-PCR of the TCR CDR3. TCRdb called the multiplex PCR reads again in MiXCR, with one record for every CDR3 protein. Of almost 600,000 distinct CDR3 sequences in the sample, around 42% are singletons; the top ten hold roughly 8.2%. Sequencing used peripheral blood or thyroid tissue (not recorded which). These TCRs come from a young woman with Graves' hyperthyroidism.

This clonotype has ten or more counts. This chain connects TRBV4-3 to TRBJ1-2; a weak D match, TRBD1 (5 bases). V dropped 2 bases and J dropped 3 bases, with 19 bases sitting between them. The length of the CDR3 is 17 residues. In germline, CDR1 is LGHNA, CDR2 YSLEER. This CDR3 is CASSQLPTRVRDYGYTF. The DNA for the CDR3 is TGCGCCAGCAGCCAACTCCCGACCAGGGTGAGGGACTATGGCTACACCTTC.

This clonotype was seen ten or more times. The CDR3 sequence is CATSDLPFPRGQRSGMNTGELFF. The CDR3 DNA sequence: TGTGCCACCAGTGATTTGCCCTTCCCCAGGGGCCAAAGGTCCGGGATGAACACCGGGGAGCTGTTTTTT. The chain couples TRBV24-1 to TRBJ2-2, with D possibly being TRBD1 (6 bases). The V and J ends lost 0 bases and 1 base respectively, with 29 bases between them. Germline CDR1 KGHDR, CDR2 SFDVKD. There are 23 residues in the CDR3.

In its sample, this clonotype was seen many times. V is TRBV5-1 and J is TRBJ1-1, with 7 positions matching TRBD1. The germline gives CDR1 SGHRS, CDR2 YFSETQ. There are 13 residues in the CDR3. J gave up 4 bases and V 4 bases, and 4 bases lay outside the gene matches. CDR3 loop: CASSTQGSTEAFF. CDR3 coding DNA: TGCGCCAGCAGCACACAGGGGAGCACTGAAGCTTTCTTT.

The rearrangement uses TRBV6-5 and TRBJ2-7, with D possibly TRBD1 on 5 matching bases. The CDR3 covers 15 residues. Trimming removed 5 bases from V and 4 bases from J, with 18 bases in between. The germline V gene has CDR1 MNHEY and CDR2 SVGAGI. CDR3 DNA sequence: TGTGCCAGCAGTGAAGGACCAGGAAGGGGTTACGAGCAGTACTTC. Residues: CASSEGPGRGYEQYF.

On this clonotype: A much bigger clone sits one base away, suggesting this may be a read error. In DNA form, the CDR3 reads TGCGCCGGCAGCCCTCACCGAAGGACAGAGTATGGCTACACCTTC. Translated, it gives CAGSPHRRTEYGYTF. The J gene is TRBJ1-2, the V gene TRBV4-1; perhaps TRBD1 as D (6 bases). The germline gives CDR1 MGHRA, CDR2 YSYEKL. The CDR3 extends over 15 amino acids.

This clonotype came up once. The chain joins TRBV2 to TRBJ2-2; 8 bases are shared with TRBD1. Germline V CDR1 and CDR2: SNHLY, FYNNEI. V was clipped by 8 bases and J by 1 base; unmatched bases: 12. This CDR3 comprises 17 residues. Here the CDR3 reads CASAGKTGEENTGELFF. CDR3 DNA sequence: TGTGCCAGCGCAGGAAAGACAGGGGAGGAGAACACCGGGGAGCTGTTTTTT.